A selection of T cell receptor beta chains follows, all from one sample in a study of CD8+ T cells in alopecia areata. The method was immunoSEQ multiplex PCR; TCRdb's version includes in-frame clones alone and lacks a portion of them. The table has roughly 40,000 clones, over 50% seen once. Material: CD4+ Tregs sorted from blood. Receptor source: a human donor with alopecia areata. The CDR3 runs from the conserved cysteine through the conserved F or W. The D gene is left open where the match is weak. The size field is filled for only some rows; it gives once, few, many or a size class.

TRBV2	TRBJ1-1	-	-	CASSAQVGTEAFF	TGTGCCAGCAGTGCTCAGGTGGGGACTGAAGCTTTCTTT
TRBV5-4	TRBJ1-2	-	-	CASTILVPGKSYGYTF	TGTGCCAGCACGATACTCGTACCAGGAAAGAGCTATGGCTACACCTTC
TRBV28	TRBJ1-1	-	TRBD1	CASSPSGTENTEAFF	TGTGCCAGCAGTCCCTCCGGGACAGAGAACACTGAAGCTTTCTTT
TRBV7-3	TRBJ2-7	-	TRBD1	CAEGAGGWYEQYF	TGTGCAGAAGGGGCAGGGGGCTGGTACGAGCAGTACTTC
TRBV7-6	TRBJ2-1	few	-	CASSLAGQSYNEQFF	TGTGCCAGCAGCTTAGCGGGTCAATCCTACAATGAGCAGTTCTTC
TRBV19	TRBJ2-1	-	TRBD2	CASSSAGLAVRHEQFF	TGTGCCAGTAGTTCCGCAGGACTAGCGGTACGCCATGAGCAGTTCTTC
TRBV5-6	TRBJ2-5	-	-	CASSFWNTGETQYF	TGTGCCAGCAGCTTTTGGAATACGGGCGAGACCCAGTACTTC
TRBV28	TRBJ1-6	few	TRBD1	CALGRQGNSPLHF	TGTGCCCTTGGCCGACAGGGAAATTCACCCCTCCACTTT
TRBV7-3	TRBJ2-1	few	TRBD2	CASSSAPAGTSGRAEQFF	TGTGCCAGCAGCTCCGCTCCTGCCGGGACTAGCGGGAGGGCCGAACAGTTCTTC
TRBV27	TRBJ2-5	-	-	CASSYRLPSETQYF	TGTGCCAGCAGCTACCGATTGCCTTCAGAGACCCAGTACTTC
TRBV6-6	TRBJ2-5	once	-	CASSISGGVQETQYF	TGTGCCAGCAGTATCTCAGGTGGGGTCCAAGAGACCCAGTACTTC
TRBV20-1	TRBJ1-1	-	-	CGGNLNTEAFF	TGCGGGGGAAATTTGAACACTGAAGCTTTCTTT
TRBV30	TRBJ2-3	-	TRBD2	CAWGRADTQYF	TGTGCCTGGGGGAGGGCAGATACGCAGTATTTT
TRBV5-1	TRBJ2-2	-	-	CASSLRGSTGELFF	TGCGCCAGCAGCTTGCGAGGGAGCACCGGGGAGCTGTTTTTT
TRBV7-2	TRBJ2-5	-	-	CASSPRIGTQYF	TGTGCCAGCAGCCCACGTATAGGGACCCAGTACTTC
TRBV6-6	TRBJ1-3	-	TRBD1	CASSPGTGGSGNTIYF	TGTGCCAGCAGCCCCGGGACAGGGGGCTCTGGAAACACCATATATTTT